Listed below are T cell receptor beta chains from one sample, sequenced in a study of Graves' ophthalmopathy and Graves' hyperthyroidism. TCRdb re-called the multiplex PCR reads with MiXCR, one entry per CDR3 protein. The data show fewer than 650,000 distinct CDR3 sequences, around a fifth seen once. The sample was peripheral blood. The receptors stem from a woman in her late teens or twenties with stable Graves' hyperthyroidism. Some clones in this sample may be carry-over from other donors' samples. Each CDR3 is given with its conserved first and last residue. D genes are given only for firm matches. Not all rows give a size; the values are once, few, many and, for expanded clones, a class.

>few|TRBV29-1|TRBJ2-7|TRBD2
CSVSGGLAASSYEQYF
TGCAGCGTCTCGGGGGGACTAGCGGCAAGCTCCTACGAGCAGTACTTC
>many|TRBV20-1|TRBJ2-4|NA
CSASEGSALAKNIQYF
TGCAGTGCTTCCGAAGGTAGCGCCCTAGCCAAAAACATTCAGTACTTC
>many|TRBV6-2/TRBV6-3|TRBJ2-7|NA
CASKDGNSYEQYF
TGTGCCAGCAAAGACGGAAACTCCTACGAGCAGTACTTC
>NA|TRBV7-9|TRBJ2-7|NA
CASSDIRGTAYEQYF
TGTGCCAGCAGTGACATTCGGGGGACAGCCTACGAGCAGTACTTC
>many|TRBV20-1|TRBJ2-7|NA
CSARDLAGYYEQYF
TGCAGTGCTAGAGATCTTGCAGGGTACTACGAGCAGTACTTC
>many|TRBV29-1|TRBJ1-3|NA
CSVDLGRSSGNTIYF
TGCAGCGTTGATCTGGGACGGAGCTCTGGAAACACCATATATTTT
>many|TRBV7-3|TRBJ1-3|TRBD1
CASSVTGAKGNTIYF
TGTGCCAGCAGCGTTACAGGGGCGAAGGGAAACACCATATATTTT
>many|TRBV2|TRBJ1-5|NA
CASKTASNQPQHF
TGTGCCAGCAAGACGGCTAGCAATCAGCCCCAGCATTTT
>NA|TRBV20-1|TRBJ2-5|NA
CSARGYQETQYF
TGCAGTGCTAGGGGCTACCAAGAGACCCAGTACTTC
>many|TRBV5-1|TRBJ2-5|NA
CASSKAQETQYF
TGCGCCAGCAGCAAAGCCCAAGAGACCCAGTACTTC
>few|TRBV20-1|TRBJ2-2|NA
CSARVPSGTGELFF
TGCAGTGCTCGGGTCCCATCGGGCACCGGGGAGCTGTTTTTT